The text below deals with one T cell receptor (beta chain). J gave up 4 bases and V 7 bases, and 9 bases lay outside the gene matches. Germline CDR1 SGHDT, CDR2 YYEEEE. The CDR3 is 14 amino acids. This sample was included in a study of regulatory T cells in long-lasting Graves disease. Time point defined: persistent/refractory GD, antithyroid drugs over 5 years with positive TRAb. Researchers made the TCR library from RNA that was extracted from PBMCs. iRepertoire HTBI primers and Arm-PCR of CDR3 regions built TCR beta libraries. MiXCR, run by TCRdb on the multiplex PCR reads, gives a single entry per CDR3 protein. The profile shows 400,000 or so distinct CDR3 sequences, 20% to 25% of them singletons.

The sequence derives from a female donor with Graves disease. The V call is TRBV5-6, the J call TRBJ2-5, with TRBD2 matching 8 bases. The source material was peripheral blood mononuclear cells (PBMCs), sampled when the disease was refractory, from a patient treated with antithyroid drugs. DNA for the CDR3: TGTGCCAGCCGATTAGCGGGATTAAGAGAGACCCAGTACTTC. Amino acids: CASRLAGLRETQYF.